This T cell receptor beta chain stems from a study of T-cell reconstitution after alpha-beta-depleted transplantation in children. The TCRbeta library incorporated unique molecular identifiers. TCRdb re-analysed the PCR reads in MiXCR, keeping a single row per CDR3 protein. This sample has approximately 79,000 distinct CDR3 sequences, with roughly 20% found just once. The V gene lost 0 bases and the J gene lost 6 bases, with 12 bases spanning the gap. The CDR3 is made up of 14 amino acids. General study points: Newly made T cells mostly supplied T-cell counts and diversity one year after transplant.

A word on this clonotype: Antigen: not known.

The chain uses TRBV12-3 or TRBV12-4 and TRBJ2-7; no definite D call. The source of this sequence is a male patient aged 2-9 years who had a stem cell transplant for acute lymphoblastic leukemia, so the T cells may come from the graft donor. The specimen was PBMCs, mostly from graft donor cells, collected 360 days after TCRalphabeta/CD19-depleted stem cell transplant. CDR3 sequence: CASSLAPGRSEQYF. The DNA of the CDR3 is TGTGCCAGCAGTTTAGCCCCCGGTAGATCCGAGCAGTACTTC.